One and the same sample provided the 5 T cell receptor beta chains below, sequenced in a study of response to subunit inactivated influenza vaccine. TCRdb called the RT-PCR reads again in MiXCR, with one record for every CDR3 protein. The data show 280,000 or so distinct CDR3 sequences, 20% to 25% seen once. This specimen was PBMCs from blood, taken about 19 months after vaccination. The receptors were sampled from a man between 45 and 75 years old who received an inactivated influenza vaccine.

The chain couples TRBV14 to TRBJ2-1; D gene uncertain. Between the trimmed V and J ends, which lost 6 bases and 0 bases, there was a span of 15 bases. Germline-derived CDR1 and CDR2 are SGHDN and FVKESK. CDR3 size: 16 residues. The CDR3 loop reads CASSPGRWLSYNEQFF. CDR3 sequence (DNA): TGTGCCAGCAGTCCAGGACGGTGGCTCTCCTACAATGAGCAGTTCTTC.

This clonotype was detected only a few times. The rearrangement joins TRBV5-6 to TRBJ1-1; the D is unclear. Germline V lookup: CDR1 SGHDT, CDR2 YYEEEE. The germline V and J ends were trimmed by 0 bases and 11 bases, with 17 bases remaining between them. CDR3 size: 14 residues. CDR3 protein: CASSLALVTADAFF. The CDR3 DNA reads as TGTGCCAGCAGCTTGGCACTAGTCACGGCCGATGCTTTCTTT.

Ten or more counts support this clonotype. This sequence joins TRBV7-9 and TRBJ2-3; 8 positions match TRBD1. CDR3 size: 13 residues. J lost 11 bases, V lost 5 bases, and 9 bases had no gene match. Germline CDR1 is SEHNR and CDR2 is FQNEAQ (reference sequence). The CDR3 loop is CASSASETGVQYF. CDR3 coding DNA: TGTGCCAGCAGCGCCTCGGAGACAGGGGTGCAGTATTTT. Full variable domain (outside the CDR3, taken from reference TRBV7-9 and TRBJ2-3): DTGVSQNPRHKITKRGQNVTFRCDPISEHNRLYWYRQTLGQGPEFLTYFQNEAQLEKSRLLSDRFSAERPKGSFSTLEIQRTEQGDSAMYLCASSASETGVQYFGPGTRLTVL.

This CDR3 reads CSASRGVDEQYF. The CDR3 DNA follows: TGCAGTGCTAGTCGAGGGGTCGACGAGCAGTACTTC. The V gene is TRBV20-1, the J gene TRBJ2-7, with D perhaps TRBD1 or TRBD2 (5 bases each). Germline assignment: CDR1 DFQATT and CDR2 SNEGSKA (reference sequence). The CDR3 spans 12 residues. Trimming removed 3 bases from V and 5 bases from J, with 11 bases in between.

The gene calls are TRBV7-8 and TRBJ2-3; 10 nucleotides agree with TRBD2. CDR1 SGHVS and CDR2 FQNEAQ come from the germline V gene. This CDR3 comprises 16 residues. V shed 5 bases and J 4 bases; nucleotides not matched to a gene: 9. DNA of the CDR3: TGTGCCAGCAGCCAATGGTTAGCGGGAGGCGCAGATACGCAGTATTTT. It encodes CASSQWLAGGADTQYF.